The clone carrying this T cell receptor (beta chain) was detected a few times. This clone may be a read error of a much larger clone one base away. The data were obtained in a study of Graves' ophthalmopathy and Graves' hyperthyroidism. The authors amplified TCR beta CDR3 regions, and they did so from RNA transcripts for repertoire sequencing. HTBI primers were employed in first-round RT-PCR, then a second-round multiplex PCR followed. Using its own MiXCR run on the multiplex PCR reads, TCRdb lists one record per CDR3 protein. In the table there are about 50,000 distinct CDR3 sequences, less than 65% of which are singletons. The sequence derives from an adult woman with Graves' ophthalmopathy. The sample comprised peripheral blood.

The CDR3 here is CASSETLGEKLFF. The CDR3 nucleotides are TGTGCCAGCAGTGAGACACTTGGGGAAAAACTGTTTTTT. The gene calls are TRBV6-1 and TRBJ1-4; no firm D call. Germline V gene data show CDR1 as MNHNS and CDR2 as SASEGT. The V end lost 3 bases, the J end lost 8 bases, and 10 bases lay between the germline ends. The CDR3 covers 13 residues.